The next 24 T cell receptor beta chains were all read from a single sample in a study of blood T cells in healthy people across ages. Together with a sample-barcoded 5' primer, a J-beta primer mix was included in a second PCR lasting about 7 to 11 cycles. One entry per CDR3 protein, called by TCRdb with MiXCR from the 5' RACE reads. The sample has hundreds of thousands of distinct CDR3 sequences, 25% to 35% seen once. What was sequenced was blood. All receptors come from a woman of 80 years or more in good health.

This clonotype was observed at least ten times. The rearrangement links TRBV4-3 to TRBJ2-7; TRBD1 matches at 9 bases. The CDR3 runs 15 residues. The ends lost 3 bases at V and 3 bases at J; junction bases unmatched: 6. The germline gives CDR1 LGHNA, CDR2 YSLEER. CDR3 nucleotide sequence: TGCGCCAGCAGCCAGGCCCCGGGACAGGGCTACGAGCAGTACTTC. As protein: CASSQAPGQGYEQYF.

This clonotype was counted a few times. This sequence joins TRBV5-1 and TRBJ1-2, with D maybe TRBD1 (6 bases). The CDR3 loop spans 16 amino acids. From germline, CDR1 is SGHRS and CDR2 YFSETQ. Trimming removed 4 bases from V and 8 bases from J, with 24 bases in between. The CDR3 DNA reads TGCGCCAGCAGCCCGGGGACGGGGGGCTATGTTCCAGGCTACACCTTC. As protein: CASSPGTGGYVPGYTF.

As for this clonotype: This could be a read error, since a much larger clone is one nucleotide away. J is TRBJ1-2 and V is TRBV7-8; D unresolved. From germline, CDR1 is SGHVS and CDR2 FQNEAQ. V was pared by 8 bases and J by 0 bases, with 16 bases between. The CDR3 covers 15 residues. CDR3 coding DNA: TGTGCCAGCGGCCCCCGGACGGACGCTAACTATGGCTACACCTTC. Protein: CASGPRTDANYGYTF.

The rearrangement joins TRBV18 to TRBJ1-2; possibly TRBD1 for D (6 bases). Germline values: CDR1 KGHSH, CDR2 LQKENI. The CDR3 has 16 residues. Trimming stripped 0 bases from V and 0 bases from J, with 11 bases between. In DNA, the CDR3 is TGTGCCAGCTCACCACCGACCGGACAGCCTAACTATGGCTACACCTTC. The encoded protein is CASSPPTGQPNYGYTF.

CDR3 DNA sequence: TGTGCCAGCAGCGGTGAGGGACCGGAAAACATTCAGTACTTC. Protein sequence: CASSGEGPENIQYF. This sequence joins TRBV9 and TRBJ2-7, with D possibly called TRBD1 or TRBD2 (5 bases each). The J call may be incorrect, as the DNA end agrees better with TRBJ2-4. The CDR3 spans 14 residues. Germline CDR1 is SGDLS and CDR2 is YYNGEE.

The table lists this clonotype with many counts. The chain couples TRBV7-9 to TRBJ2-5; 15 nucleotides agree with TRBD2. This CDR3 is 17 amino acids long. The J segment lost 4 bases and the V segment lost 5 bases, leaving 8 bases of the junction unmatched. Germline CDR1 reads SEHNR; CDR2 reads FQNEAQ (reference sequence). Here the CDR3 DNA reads TGTGCCAGCAGCCCTCAACCGGGACTAGCGGGAGGAGAGACCCAGTACTTC. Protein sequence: CASSPQPGLAGGETQYF. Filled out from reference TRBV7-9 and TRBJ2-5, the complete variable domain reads DTGVSQNPRHKITKRGQNVTFRCDPISEHNRLYWYRQTLGQGPEFLTYFQNEAQLEKSRLLSDRFSAERPKGSFSTLEIQRTEQGDSAMYLCASSPQPGLAGGETQYFGPGTRLLVL.

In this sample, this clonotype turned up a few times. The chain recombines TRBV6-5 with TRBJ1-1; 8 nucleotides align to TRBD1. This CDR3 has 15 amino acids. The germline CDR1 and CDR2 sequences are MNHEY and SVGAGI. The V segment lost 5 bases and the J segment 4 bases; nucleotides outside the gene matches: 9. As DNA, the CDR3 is TGTGCCAGCAGTCCTCGGACAGGGAGGGGCACTGAAGCTTTCTTT. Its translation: CASSPRTGRGTEAFF.

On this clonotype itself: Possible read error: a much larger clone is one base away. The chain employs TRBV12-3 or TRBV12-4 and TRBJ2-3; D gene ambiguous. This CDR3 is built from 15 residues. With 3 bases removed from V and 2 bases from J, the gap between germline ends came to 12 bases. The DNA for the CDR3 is TGTGCCAGCAGTTTGTACCCCCAGGACACAGATACGCAGTATTTT. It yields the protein CASSLYPQDTDTQYF.

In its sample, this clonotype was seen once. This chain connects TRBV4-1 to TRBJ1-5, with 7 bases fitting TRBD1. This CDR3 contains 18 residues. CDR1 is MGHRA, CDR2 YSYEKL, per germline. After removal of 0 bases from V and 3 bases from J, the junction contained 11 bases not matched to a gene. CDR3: CASSQEGQGGQSNQPQHF. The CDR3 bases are TGCGCCAGCAGCCAAGAGGGCCAAGGGGGACAGTCCAATCAGCCCCAGCATTTT.

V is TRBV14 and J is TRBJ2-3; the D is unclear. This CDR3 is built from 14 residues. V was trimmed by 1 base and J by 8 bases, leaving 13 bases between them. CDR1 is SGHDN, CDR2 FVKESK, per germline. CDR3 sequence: CASSQAETAFTQYF. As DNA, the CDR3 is TGTGCCAGCAGCCAAGCAGAGACTGCTTTTACGCAGTATTTT.

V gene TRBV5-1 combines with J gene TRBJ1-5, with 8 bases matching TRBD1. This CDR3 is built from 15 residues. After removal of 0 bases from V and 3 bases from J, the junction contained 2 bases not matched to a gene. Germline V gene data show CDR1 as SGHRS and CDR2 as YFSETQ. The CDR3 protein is CASSLGQGHNQPQHF. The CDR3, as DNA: TGCGCCAGCAGCTTGGGACAGGGGCACAATCAGCCCCAGCATTTT.

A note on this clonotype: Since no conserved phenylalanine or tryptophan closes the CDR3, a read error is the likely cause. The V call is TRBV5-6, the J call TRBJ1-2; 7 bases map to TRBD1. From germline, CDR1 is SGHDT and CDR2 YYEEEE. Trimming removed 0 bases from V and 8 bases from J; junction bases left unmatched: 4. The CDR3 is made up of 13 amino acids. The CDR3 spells CASSLGDSRGYTV. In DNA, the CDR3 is TGTGCCAGCAGCTTGGGGGACAGTCGGGGCTACACCGTC.

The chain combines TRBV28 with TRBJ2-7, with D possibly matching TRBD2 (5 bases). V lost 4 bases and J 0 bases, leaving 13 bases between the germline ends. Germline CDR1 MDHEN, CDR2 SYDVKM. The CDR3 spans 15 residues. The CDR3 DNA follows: TGTGCCAGCAGTTCCCGGGGAAGAAGCTCCTACGAGCAGTACTTC. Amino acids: CASSSRGRSSYEQYF.

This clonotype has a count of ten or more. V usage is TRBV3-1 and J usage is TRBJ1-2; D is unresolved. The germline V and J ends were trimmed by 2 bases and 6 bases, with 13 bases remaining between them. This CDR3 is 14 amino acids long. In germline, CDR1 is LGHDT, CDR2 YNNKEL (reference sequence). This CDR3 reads CASSQRGKEDGYTF. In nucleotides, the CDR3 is TGTGCCAGCAGCCAACGAGGGAAAGAAGATGGCTACACCTTC.

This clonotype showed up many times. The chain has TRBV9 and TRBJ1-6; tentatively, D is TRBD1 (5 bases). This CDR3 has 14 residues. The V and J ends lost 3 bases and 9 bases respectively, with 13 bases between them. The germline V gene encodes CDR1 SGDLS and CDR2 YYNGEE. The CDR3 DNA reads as TGTGCCAGCAGCGCGTCAGGGAGCGGTTCACCCCTCCACTTT. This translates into CASSASGSGSPLHF. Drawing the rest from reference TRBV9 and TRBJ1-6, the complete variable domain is DSGVTQTPKHLITATGQRVTLRCSPRSGDLSVYWYQQSLDQGLQFLIQYYNGEERAKGNILERFSAQQFPDLHSELNLSSLELGDSALYFCASSASGSGSPLHFGNGTRLTVT.

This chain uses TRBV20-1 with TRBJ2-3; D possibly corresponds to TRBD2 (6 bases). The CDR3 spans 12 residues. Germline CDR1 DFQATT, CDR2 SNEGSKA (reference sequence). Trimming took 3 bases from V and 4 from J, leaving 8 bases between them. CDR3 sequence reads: CSARRGADTQYF. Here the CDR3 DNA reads TGCAGTGCTAGGCGCGGGGCAGATACGCAGTATTTT.

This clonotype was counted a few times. The CDR3 DNA is TGTGCCAGCAGCGTGGGCACCACTGAAGCTTTCTTT. Translated: CASSVGTTEAFF. V gene TRBV9 combines with J gene TRBJ1-1; no clear D gene. The V end lost 2 bases, the J end lost 4 bases, and 6 bases lay between the germline ends. The CDR3 covers 12 residues. Germline CDR1 reads SGDLS; CDR2 reads YYNGEE.

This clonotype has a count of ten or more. The DNA for the CDR3 is TGTGCCAGCAGTTTTGTCCCACCGGGACAGGGTTACGAGCAGTACTTC. This gives the protein CASSFVPPGQGYEQYF. The genes are TRBV27 and TRBJ2-7, with 9 positions matching TRBD1. The CDR3 contains 16 residues. V was clipped by 3 bases and J by 4 bases; unmatched bases: 10. In germline, CDR1 is MNHEY, CDR2 SMNVEV (reference sequence).

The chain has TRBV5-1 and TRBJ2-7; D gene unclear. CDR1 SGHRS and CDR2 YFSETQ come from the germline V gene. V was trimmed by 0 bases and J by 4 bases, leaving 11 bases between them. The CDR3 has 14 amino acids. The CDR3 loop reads CASSLVVSPYEQYF. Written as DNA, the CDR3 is TGCGCCAGCAGCTTGGTTGTCAGCCCGTACGAGCAGTACTTC. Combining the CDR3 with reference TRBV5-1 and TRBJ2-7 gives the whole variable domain KAGVTQTPRYLIKTRGQQVTLSCSPISGHRSVSWYQQTPGQGLQFLFEYFSETQRNKGNFPGRFSGRQFSNSRSEMNVSTLELGDSALYLCASSLVVSPYEQYFGPGTRLTVT.

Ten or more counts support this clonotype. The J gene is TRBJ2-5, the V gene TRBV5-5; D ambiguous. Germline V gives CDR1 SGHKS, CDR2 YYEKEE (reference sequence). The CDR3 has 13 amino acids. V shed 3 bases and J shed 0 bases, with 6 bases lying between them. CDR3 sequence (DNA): TGTGCCAGCAGCTCGAGGTACCAAGAGACCCAGTACTTC. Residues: CASSSRYQETQYF.

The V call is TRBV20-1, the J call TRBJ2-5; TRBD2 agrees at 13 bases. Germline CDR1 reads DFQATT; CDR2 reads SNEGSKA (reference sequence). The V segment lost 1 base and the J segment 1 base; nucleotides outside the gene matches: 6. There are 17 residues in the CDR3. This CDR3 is CSARGRTSGGPQETQYF. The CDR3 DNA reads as TGCAGTGCTAGAGGCCGGACTAGCGGGGGTCCCCAAGAGACCCAGTACTTC.

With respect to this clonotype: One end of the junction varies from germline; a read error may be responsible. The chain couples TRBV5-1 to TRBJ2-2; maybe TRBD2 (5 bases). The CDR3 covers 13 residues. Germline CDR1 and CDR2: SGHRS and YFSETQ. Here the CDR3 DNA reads TGCGCCAGCAGCTTGTGGAACACCGGGGAGCGGTTTTTT. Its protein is CASSLWNTGERFF.

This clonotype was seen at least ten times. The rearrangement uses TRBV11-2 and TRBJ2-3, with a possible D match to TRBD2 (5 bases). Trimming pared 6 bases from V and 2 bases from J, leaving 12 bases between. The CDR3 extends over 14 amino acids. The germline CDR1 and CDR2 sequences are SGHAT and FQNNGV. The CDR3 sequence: CASSRGGYTDTQYF. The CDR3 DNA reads TGTGCCAGCAGTAGAGGCGGGTACACAGATACGCAGTATTTT.

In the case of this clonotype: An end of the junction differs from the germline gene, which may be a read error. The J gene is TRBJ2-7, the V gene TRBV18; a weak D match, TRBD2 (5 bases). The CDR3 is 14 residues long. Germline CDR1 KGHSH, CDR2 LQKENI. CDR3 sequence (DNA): TGTGCCAGCTTACCACATCGGGGCTCCTACGAGCAGTACTTC. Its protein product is CASLPHRGSYEQYF.